Listed below are T cell receptor beta chains from one sample, sequenced in a study of OX40 agonist ivuxolimab in advanced cancers. Profiling relied on immunoSEQ multiplex PCR, and the TCRdb table lists in-frame clones only, not all of them. The sample consists of tens of thousands of clones, over 80% of them appearing once. Here the sequenced sample was CD4+ or CD8+ T cells sorted from blood, taken in a trial of the OX40 agonist ivuxolimab. The origin of the receptors is an adult with an advanced solid tumor such as melanoma, head and neck, liver or kidney cancer. The CDR3 runs from the conserved cysteine through the conserved F or W. Fields, in order: D gene, J gene, clone size, V gene, CDR3 protein, CDR3 DNA. The D gene is left open where the match is weak. Part of the rows lack a size; the others show once, few, many or a class for expanded clones.

>.|TRBJ2-7|.|TRBV2
CASSGGNSYEQYF
TGTGCCAGCAGTGGTGGGAACTCCTACGAGCAGTACTTC
>.|TRBJ1-4|.|TRBV29-1
CSVAGTSNEKLFF
TGCAGCGTCGCCGGGACGTCGAATGAAAAACTGTTTTTT
>.|TRBJ1-5|.|TRBV2
CASLGSAGSNQPQHF
TGTGCCAGCTTGGGGAGCGCAGGGAGCAATCAGCCCCAGCATTTT
>TRBD1|TRBJ2-7|.|TRBV4-1
CASPERTGSFYEQYF
TGCGCCAGCCCAGAGCGGACAGGGTCTTTCTACGAGCAGTACTTC
>TRBD1|TRBJ1-2|few|TRBV6-5
CASSSPGQLNYGYTF
TGTGCCAGCAGTTCTCCGGGACAGCTTAACTATGGCTACACCTTC
>.|TRBJ2-5|.|TRBV6-5
CASSDLSRRQETQYF
TGTGCCAGCAGCGACTTGTCGCGCCGGCAAGAGACCCAGTACTTC
>.|TRBJ1-1|.|TRBV18
CASFDSNTEAFF
TGTGCCAGCTTCGACTCGAACACTGAAGCTTTCTTT
>.|TRBJ1-1|.|TRBV11-2
CASSLASRGLVRNTEAFF
TGTGCCAGCAGCTTAGCTTCCCGGGGTTTGGTCAGGAACACTGAAGCTTTCTTT
>TRBD2|TRBJ2-3|.|TRBV30
CAWSLTSGGSTDTQYF
TGTGCCTGGAGCCTAACTAGCGGAGGGAGCACAGATACGCAGTATTTT
>.|TRBJ2-3|.|TRBV14
CASSQVGELRDTQYF
TGTGCCAGCAGCCAAGTTGGCGAACTAAGGGATACGCAGTATTTT
>.|TRBJ2-7|.|TRBV27
CASSLGERFEQYF
TGTGCCAGCAGTTTGGGAGAACGATTCGAGCAGTACTTC
>TRBD1|TRBJ2-7|.|TRBV2
CASSEWDRGSYEQYF
TGTGCCAGCAGTGAATGGGACAGGGGCTCCTACGAGCAGTACTTC
>.|TRBJ1-2|few|TRBV6-1
CASSENWGRGNYGYTF
TGTGCCAGCAGTGAAAATTGGGGCAGGGGTAACTATGGCTACACCTTC
>TRBD1|TRBJ1-1|.|TRBV19
CASSIWDREAFF
TGTGCCAGTAGTATATGGGACAGAGAAGCTTTCTTT
>TRBD2|TRBJ2-7|.|TRBV5-6
CASSLRLAGVRTYEQYF
TGTGCCAGCAGCTTGAGGCTAGCGGGAGTTCGGACCTACGAGCAGTACTTC
>TRBD2|TRBJ2-3|.|TRBV9
CASSVGLAGVADTQYF
TGTGCCAGCAGCGTAGGGTTAGCGGGAGTTGCAGATACGCAGTATTTT
>.|TRBJ2-1|.|TRBV5-6
CASSLETRSYNEQFF
TGTGCCAGCAGCTTAGAAACCCGCTCCTACAATGAGCAGTTCTTC
>.|TRBJ1-1|.|TRBV5-4
CASSALGGTEAFF
TGTGCCAGCAGCGCCCTAGGGGGGACTGAAGCTTTCTTT
>.|TRBJ2-5|.|TRBV7-3
CASSLWGGETQYF
TGTGCCAGCAGCTTATGGGGCGGGGAGACCCAGTACTTC
>TRBD2|TRBJ2-5|.|TRBV4-2
CASSPGGSGEPGETQYF
TGTGCCAGCAGCCCGGGGGGTAGCGGGGAGCCGGGGGAGACCCAGTACTTC
>.|TRBJ2-7|.|TRBV10-3
CAISESLVARSSYEQYF
TGTGCCATCAGTGAGTCTTTGGTAGCGAGGAGCTCCTACGAGCAGTACTTC
>.|TRBJ1-5|once|TRBV2
CASKWGLGQPQHF
TGTGCCAGCAAATGGGGGCTCGGGCAGCCCCAGCATTTT
>TRBD1|TRBJ2-7|.|TRBV7-8
CASSPQGAHEQYF
TGTGCCAGCAGCCCACAGGGGGCGCACGAGCAGTACTTC
>.|TRBJ2-1|.|TRBV30
CAWMGNRGVAEQFF
TGTGCCTGGATGGGCAATAGGGGGGTTGCTGAGCAGTTCTTC
>TRBD2|TRBJ2-1|.|TRBV18
CASSPRSSGYNEQFF
TGTGCCAGCTCACCAAGGTCTAGCGGATACAATGAGCAGTTCTTC
>TRBD1|TRBJ1-2|few|TRBV18
CASSPDREASYGYTF
TGTGCCAGCTCACCCGACAGGGAGGCTAGCTATGGCTACACCTTC
>.|TRBJ1-1|.|TRBV30
CAWNRKMNTEAFF
TGTGCCTGGAATCGCAAAATGAACACTGAAGCTTTCTTT
>.|TRBJ1-2|.|TRBV6-1
CASSEEGGYGYTF
TGTGCCAGCAGTGAAGAGGGTGGCTATGGCTACACCTTC
>.|TRBJ1-5|.|TRBV30
CAWSSDSNQPQHF
TGTGCCTGGAGTTCCGACAGCAATCAGCCCCAGCATTTT
>TRBD2|TRBJ2-1|.|TRBV4-2
CASSQDATTSGRNEQFF
TGTGCCAGCAGCCAAGATGCCACAACTAGCGGGAGGAATGAGCAGTTCTTC
>.|TRBJ1-1|.|TRBV5-1
CASSLEGVGSTEAFF
TGCGCCAGCAGCTTGGAAGGGGTCGGTAGCACTGAAGCTTTCTTT
>.|TRBJ2-5|.|TRBV6-1
CASSRRTAQETQYF
TGTGCCAGCAGTAGACGGACGGCCCAAGAGACCCAGTACTTC
>TRBD2|TRBJ2-1|.|TRBV7-6
CASSPGTSGLNEQFF
TGTGCCAGCAGCCCCGGGACTAGCGGTCTTAATGAGCAGTTCTTC